This T cell receptor beta chain was observed in a study of blood T cell repertoires in COVID-19. In the study overall: The origin of the acute and convalescent COVID-19 samples was the United States, Italy and Spain. The analysed material was cDNA or gDNA that came from T cells, B-cell-depleted T cells, or PBMCs.

The germline CDR1 and CDR2 sequences are LGHDT and YNNKEL (reference sequence). The CDR3 contains 14 residues. The V end lost 3 bases, the J end lost 11 bases, and 19 bases lay between the germline ends. How the authors handled the data: Reference gene primer amplification yielded estimated nucleated cell counts. The data were produced by immunoSEQ multiplex PCR, yet TCRdb's version contains in-frame clones alone and is incomplete. The D gene and trimming were derived from the DNA, and the V and J assignments and clone size from that table. This sample has about 440,000 clones, with roughly nine tenths found just once.

The chain combines TRBV3-1 (or the pseudogene TRBV3-2) with TRBJ1-1; D is perhaps TRBD1 (6 bases). The TCR sequence derives from a woman aged 18-29 years with acute COVID-19. The sequenced sample consisted of PBMCs or T cells enriched from blood (not recorded which). CDR3: CASSQGHARPQAFF. DNA of the CDR3: TGTGCCAGCAGCCAGGGACATGCCCGTCCGCAGGCTTTCTTT.